The entry below gives a single T cell receptor (beta chain) sequence along with its context. This sample stems from a study of blood T cell repertoires in COVID-19. Overall study: Samples of COVID-19 (acute and convalescent) were obtained from the United States, Italy and Spain.

With V trimmed by 4 bases and J by 8 bases, 11 bases remained unmatched. Per germline, CDR1 MNHNY and CDR2 SVGAGI (reference sequence). The CDR3 totals 16 residues. The table came from immunoSEQ multiplex PCR; TCRdb's copy has only in-frame clones and leaves some out. The table includes around 96,000 clones, about 95% detected once. The sequence derives from a human donor with active COVID-19. The donor label of this sample is uncertain. This chain joins TRBV6-6 and TRBJ1-2; 12 positions match TRBD1. The sample taken for sequencing was peripheral blood. CDR3 nucleotide sequence: TGTGCCAGCAGTTCAATCACCGGGACAGGGGGCGTGGGCTACACCTTC. Encoded protein: CASSSITGTGGVGYTF.